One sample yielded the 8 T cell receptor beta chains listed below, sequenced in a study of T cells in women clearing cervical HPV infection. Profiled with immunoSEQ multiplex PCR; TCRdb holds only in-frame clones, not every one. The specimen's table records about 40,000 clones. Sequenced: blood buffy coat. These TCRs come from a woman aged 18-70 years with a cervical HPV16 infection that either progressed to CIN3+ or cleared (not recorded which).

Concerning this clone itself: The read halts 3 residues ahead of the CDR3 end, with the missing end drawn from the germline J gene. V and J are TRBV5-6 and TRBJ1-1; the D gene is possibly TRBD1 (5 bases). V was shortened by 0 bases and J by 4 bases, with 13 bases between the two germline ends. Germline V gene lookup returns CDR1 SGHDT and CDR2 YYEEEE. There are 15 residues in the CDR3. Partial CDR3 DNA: TGTGCCAGCAGCTTGGCCGGCGACAGCTTCACTGAA. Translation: CASSLAGDSFTE. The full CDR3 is CASSLAGDSFTEAFF.

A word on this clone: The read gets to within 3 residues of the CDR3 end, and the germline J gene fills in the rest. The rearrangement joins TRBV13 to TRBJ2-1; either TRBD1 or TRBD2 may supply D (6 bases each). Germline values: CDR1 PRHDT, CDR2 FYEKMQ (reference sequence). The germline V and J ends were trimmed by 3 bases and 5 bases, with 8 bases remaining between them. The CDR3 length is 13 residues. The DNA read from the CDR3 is TGTGCCAGCAGCTTGGAGGGGGACAATGAG. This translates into CASSLEGDNE. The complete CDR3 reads CASSLEGDNEQFF.

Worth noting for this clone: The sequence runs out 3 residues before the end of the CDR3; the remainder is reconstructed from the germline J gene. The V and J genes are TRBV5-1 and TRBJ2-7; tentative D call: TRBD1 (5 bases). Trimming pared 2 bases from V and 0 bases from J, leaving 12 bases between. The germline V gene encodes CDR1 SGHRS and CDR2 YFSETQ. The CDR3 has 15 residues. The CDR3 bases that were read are TGCGCCAGCAGCTTCAGGGATATAGGCTCCTACGAG. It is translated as CASSFRDIGSYE. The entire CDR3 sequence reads CASSFRDIGSYEQYF.

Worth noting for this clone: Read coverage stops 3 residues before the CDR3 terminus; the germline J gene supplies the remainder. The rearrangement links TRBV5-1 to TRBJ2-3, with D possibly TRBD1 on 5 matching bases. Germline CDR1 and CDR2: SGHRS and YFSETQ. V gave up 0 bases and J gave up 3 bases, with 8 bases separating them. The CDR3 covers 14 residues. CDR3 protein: CASSLEQETDTQYF. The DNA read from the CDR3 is TGCGCCAGCAGCTTGGAACAGGAGACAGATACG.

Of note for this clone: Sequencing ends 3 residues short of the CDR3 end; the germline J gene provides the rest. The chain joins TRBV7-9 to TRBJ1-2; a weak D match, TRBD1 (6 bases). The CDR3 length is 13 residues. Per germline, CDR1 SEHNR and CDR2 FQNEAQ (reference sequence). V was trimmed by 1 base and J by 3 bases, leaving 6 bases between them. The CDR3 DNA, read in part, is TGTGCCAGCAGCTTAGAGGGGGACTATGGC. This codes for CASSLEGDYG. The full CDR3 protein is CASSLEGDYGYTF. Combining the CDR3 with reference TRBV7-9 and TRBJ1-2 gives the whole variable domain DTGVSQNPRHKITKRGQNVTFRCDPISEHNRLYWYRQTLGQGPEFLTYFQNEAQLEKSRLLSDRFSAERPKGSFSTLEIQRTEQGDSAMYLCASSLEGDYGYTFGSGTRLTVV.

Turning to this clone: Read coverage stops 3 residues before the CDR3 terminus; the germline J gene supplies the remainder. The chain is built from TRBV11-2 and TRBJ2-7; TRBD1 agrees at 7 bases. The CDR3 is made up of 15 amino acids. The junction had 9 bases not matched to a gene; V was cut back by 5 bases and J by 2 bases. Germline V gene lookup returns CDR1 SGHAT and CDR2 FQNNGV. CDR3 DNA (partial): TGTGCCAGCAGCCGTTTGGGGGACAGCACCTACGAG. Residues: CASSRLGDSTYE. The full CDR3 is CASSRLGDSTYEQYF.

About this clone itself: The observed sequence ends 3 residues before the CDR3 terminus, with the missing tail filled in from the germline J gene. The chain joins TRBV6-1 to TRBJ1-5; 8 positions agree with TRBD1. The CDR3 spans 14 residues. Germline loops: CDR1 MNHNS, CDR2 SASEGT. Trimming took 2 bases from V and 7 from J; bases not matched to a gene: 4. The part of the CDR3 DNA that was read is TGTGCCAGCAGTGAATTAGACAGGGGACAGCCC. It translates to CASSELDRGQP. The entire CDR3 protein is CASSELDRGQPQHF.

The CDR3 sequence is CASRSSGMGNGELFF. CDR3 DNA (partial): TGTGCCAGCAGATCAAGCGGGATGGGTAACGGGGAG. The rearrangement joins TRBV7-2 to TRBJ2-2, with 7 bases lining up with TRBD2. The CDR3 end lies 3 residues beyond the end of the read and is filled in from the germline J gene. The CDR3 runs to 15 residues. Germline V CDR1 and CDR2: SGHTA, FQGNSA. J was trimmed by 7 bases and V by 6 bases; bases with no gene match: 11.